Listed here are 21 T cell receptor beta chains from one sample, sequenced in a study of cytomegalovirus exposure and HLA in healthy donors. Primers included in the PCR were 60 Vbeta and 13 Jbeta primers. The assay was immunoSEQ multiplex PCR, and TCRdb's table has in-frame clones only and misses some. The sample consists of 99,000 or so clones, about 13% of them appearing once. Source material: PBMCs. The receptors derive from a man aged 35-49 years in good health and CMV-seropositive.

The chain links TRBV5-6 to TRBJ2-1; 9 nucleotides line up with TRBD2. The CDR3 is 16 residues long. The V gene's germline CDR1 is SGHDT and CDR2 YYEEEE. Trimming took 4 bases from V and 2 from J; bases not matched to a gene: 7. The CDR3 nucleotides are TGTGCCAGCAGCCCCCCCGCGGGAGGGCCCTACAATGAGCAGTTCTTC. It yields the protein CASSPPAGGPYNEQFF.

V is TRBV6-5 and J is TRBJ1-3; 9 bases line up with TRBD1. This CDR3 has 15 amino acids. Germline V CDR1 and CDR2: MNHEY, SVGAGI. V shed 5 bases, J shed 0 bases, and the junction held 2 bases outside the gene matches. CDR3 loop: CASSRDRDSGNTIYF. DNA of the CDR3: TGTGCCAGCAGTCGGGACAGGGACTCTGGAAACACCATATATTTT.

This clone has a handful of counts. This chain connects TRBV30 to TRBJ2-1, with a weak D call TRBD1 (6 bases). Per the germline V gene, CDR1 is GTSNPN and CDR2 is SVGIG (reference sequence). Trimming removed 2 bases from V and 0 bases from J, with 11 bases in between. The length of the CDR3 is 15 residues. CDR3 nucleotides: TGTGCCTGGAGTATGAGGGGGAGCTCCTACAATGAGCAGTTCTTC. Encoded protein: CAWSMRGSSYNEQFF.

The chain is built from TRBV28 and TRBJ2-7; 10 nucleotides align to TRBD1. The V gene end was trimmed by 6 bases and the J gene end by 6 bases; junction bases not matched to a gene: 8. CDR1 MDHEN and CDR2 SYDVKM come from the germline V gene. The CDR3 consists of 14 residues. The CDR3, as DNA: TGTGCCAGCAGAACCGGGACAGGGGATTCCGAGCAGTACTTC. Its translation: CASRTGTGDSEQYF.

With respect to this clone: Relative to the germline gene, one junction end is altered; a read error may explain this. CDR3 DNA: TGCGCCAGCAGCCGGCTAGCGGGAGGGCAAGAGGCCCAGTACTTC. As protein: CASSRLAGGQEAQYF. The J gene is TRBJ2-5, the V gene TRBV5-1, with 12 bases identical to TRBD2. The germline gives CDR1 SGHRS, CDR2 YFSETQ. The CDR3 loop spans 15 amino acids.

This clone was counted between two and nine times. This chain connects TRBV4-1 to TRBJ2-7; TRBD2 agrees at 7 bases. V shed 0 bases and J 4 bases; nucleotides not matched to a gene: 6. From germline, CDR1 is MGHRA and CDR2 YSYEKL. The CDR3 totals 15 residues. The CDR3 is CASSQDRAGPYEQYF. CDR3 DNA: TGCGCCAGCAGCCAAGACCGAGCGGGACCTTACGAGCAGTACTTC.

A few counts support this clone. The chain links TRBV7-8 to TRBJ2-5; TRBD2 aligns across 7 bases. Germline CDR1 reads SGHVS; CDR2 reads FQNEAQ. There are 16 residues in the CDR3. The V gene end was trimmed by 1 base and the J gene end by 1 base; junction bases not matched to a gene: 6. Here the CDR3 reads CASSLGSSGPQETQYF. The CDR3 DNA sequence: TGTGCCAGCAGCTTAGGGTCTAGCGGCCCCCAAGAGACCCAGTACTTC. Full variable domain (remainder filled in from reference TRBV7-8 and TRBJ2-5): GAGVSQSPRYKVAKRGQDVALRCDPISGHVSLFWYQQALGQGPEFLTYFQNEAQLDKSGLPSDRFFAERPEGSVSTLKIQRTQQEDSAVYLCASSLGSSGPQETQYFGPGTRLLVL.

The chain has TRBV10-3 and TRBJ2-5; D is undetermined. This CDR3 has 13 residues. From germline, CDR1 is ENHRY and CDR2 SYGVKD. V lost 4 bases to trimming and J lost 2 bases, with 8 bases between them. The CDR3 is CAISGRWQETQYF. CDR3 coding DNA: TGTGCCATCAGTGGCCGGTGGCAAGAGACCCAGTACTTC.

There are a few counts of this clone. The chain employs TRBV4-1 and TRBJ2-7; 7 bases line up with TRBD1. Germline V gives CDR1 MGHRA, CDR2 YSYEKL. The trim removed 3 bases at V and 4 bases at J, leaving 12 bases unmatched. The CDR3 sequence is 16 residues long. This CDR3 is CASSQVGQSGSYEQYF. The DNA of the CDR3 is TGCGCCAGCAGCCAGGTGGGACAGTCTGGCAGTTACGAGCAGTACTTC.

The CDR3 DNA sequence: TGTGCCAGCAGTACCCGGACAGACCCATTCACCCTCCACTTT. This translates into CASSTRTDPFTLHF. The rearrangement joins TRBV6-6 to TRBJ1-6; possible D gene TRBD1, 6 bases. Trimming left V 5 bases short and J 14 bases short, with 19 bases between. Germline lookup yields CDR1 MNHNY and CDR2 SVGAGI (reference sequence). CDR3 length: 14 amino acids.

This clone occurred a few times. This rearrangement joins TRBV6-5 to TRBJ2-3; D possibly corresponds to TRBD2 (6 bases). CDR3 length equals 13 residues. The V and J ends lost 5 bases and 4 bases respectively, with 10 bases between them. Germline V CDR1 and CDR2: MNHEY, SVGAGI. As DNA, the CDR3 is TGTGCCAGCAGTGCCCCGGGGGCAGATACGCAGTATTTT. Amino acids: CASSAPGADTQYF.

In this sample, this clone turned up a few times. The chain links TRBV28 to TRBJ2-3; a possible D gene is TRBD2 (6 bases). Trimming cost V 8 bases and J 0 bases, with 18 bases left between them. CDR3 length equals 16 residues. Germline CDR1 is MDHEN and CDR2 is SYDVKM. The CDR3 reads CASPRIGGDSTDTQYF. In DNA, the CDR3 is TGTGCCAGCCCCCGGATCGGGGGAGATAGCACAGATACGCAGTATTTT.

The sample holds a few counts of this clone. The J gene is TRBJ1-5, the V gene TRBV7-2; TRBD1 matches at 10 bases. This CDR3 region has 15 residues. Trimming at V came to 5 bases and at J to 5 bases, leaving 6 bases not matched to a gene. Germline V CDR1 and CDR2: SGHTA, FQGNSA. CDR3 loop: CASSRTGTGDQPQHF. CDR3 nucleotide sequence: TGTGCCAGCAGCCGGACCGGGACAGGGGATCAGCCCCAGCATTTT.

The chain couples TRBV27 to TRBJ1-5; 10 nucleotides align to TRBD1. The CDR3 length is 13 residues. CDR1 is MNHEY and CDR2 is SMNVEV in the germline V gene (reference sequence). With 5 bases clipped from V and 6 bases from J, the junction kept 1 base outside the gene matches. The CDR3 DNA is TGTGCCAGCAGTGGGGACAGGGGTCAGCCCCAGCATTTT. It is translated as CASSGDRGQPQHF.

This clone was counted between two and nine times. The CDR3 sequence is CASSYVVGSEKLFF. Here the CDR3 DNA reads TGTGCCAGCAGTTATGTGGTGGGGAGCGAAAAACTGTTTTTT. The chain couples TRBV6-5 to TRBJ1-4; D is ambiguous. CDR3 size: 14 residues. Germline lookup yields CDR1 MNHEY and CDR2 SVGAGI. V gave up 3 bases and J gave up 8 bases, with 13 bases separating them.

V gene TRBV28 combines with J gene TRBJ2-2; D gene unclear. This CDR3 has 13 amino acids. The V end was cut by 9 bases, the J end by 0 bases, with 8 bases between. Germline CDR1 MDHEN, CDR2 SYDVKM. This CDR3 reads CASVATNTGELFF. CDR3 coding DNA: TGTGCCAGTGTGGCAACGAACACCGGGGAGCTGTTTTTT.

The chain combines TRBV9 with TRBJ2-5; 10 bases are shared with TRBD2. The V and J ends lost 3 bases and 1 base, in that order; junction bases with no gene match: 3. The CDR3 has 15 amino acids. CDR1 and CDR2 (germline): SGDLS, YYNGEE. This CDR3 reads CASSGGLASQETQYF. The CDR3 region has the DNA TGTGCCAGCAGCGGGGGACTAGCGAGCCAAGAGACCCAGTACTTC.

The CDR3 DNA follows: TGTGCCAGCAGCACGAACGGACTAGCGGAGTCCTACAATGAGCAGTTCTTC. Residues: CASSTNGLAESYNEQFF. The chain couples TRBV5-4 to TRBJ2-1, with 10 bases that match TRBD2. The length of the CDR3 is 17 residues. Germline loops: CDR1 SGHNT, CDR2 YYREEE (reference sequence). Trimming removed 4 bases from V and 1 base from J; junction bases left unmatched: 8. Combining the CDR3 with reference TRBV5-4 and TRBJ2-1 gives the whole variable domain ETGVTQSPTHLIKTRGQQVTLRCSSQSGHNTVSWYQQALGQGPQFIFQYYREEENGRGNFPPRFSGLQFPNYSSELNVNALELDDSALYLCASSTNGLAESYNEQFFGPGTRLTVL.

The CDR3 nucleotides are TGTGCCAGCAGTTTAAGAGGCTTTGGCCCGCGCAACTATGGCTACACCTTC. This gives the protein CASSLRGFGPRNYGYTF. V and J are TRBV28 and TRBJ1-2; D unresolved. The CDR3 has 17 residues. V was cut by 2 bases and J by 2 bases, with 18 bases left in between. CDR1 is MDHEN and CDR2 is SYDVKM in the germline V gene.

The rearrangement joins TRBV2 to TRBJ2-3, with D maybe TRBD2 (5 bases). The germline V gene has CDR1 SNHLY and CDR2 FYNNEI. V was shortened by 4 bases and J by 6 bases, with 8 bases between the two germline ends. The CDR3 extends over 12 amino acids. The CDR3, as DNA: TGTGCCAGCAGTGCTTCGGGGGATACGCAGTATTTT. Encoded protein: CASSASGDTQYF. The full variable domain, its missing parts supplied by reference TRBV2 and TRBJ2-3, is EPEVTQTPSHQVTQMGQEVILRCVPISNHLYFYWYRQILGQKVEFLVSFYNNEISEKSEIFDDQFSVERPDGSNFTLKIRSTKLEDSAMYFCASSASGDTQYFGPGTRLTVL.

The genes are TRBV15 and TRBJ2-7; 11 bases line up with TRBD2. The CDR3 covers 18 residues. The V and J ends lost 1 base and 3 bases, in that order; junction bases with no gene match: 11. The germline V gene encodes CDR1 LNHNV and CDR2 YYDKDF (reference sequence). CDR3 bases: TGTGCCACCAGCAGAGGGACTAGCGGGCGTCCTGTCGACTACGAGCAGTACTTC. Protein product: CATSRGTSGRPVDYEQYF.